This TCR beta chain was identified during a study of glioma-infiltrating T cells after dendritic cell vaccination. Only in-frame clones appear in the TCRdb table, and some are missing; sequencing was by immunoSEQ multiplex PCR. The table shows around 97,000 clones, with roughly 79% occurring only once. V gave up 3 bases and J gave up 6 bases, with 11 bases separating them. The CDR3 is 13 residues long. Germline lookup yields CDR1 KGHSH and CDR2 LQKENI. This sequence joins TRBV18 and TRBJ1-2; the D is unclear. The sequenced sample was blood, obtained before dendritic cell vaccination. This clonotype was sampled from a human donor with glioblastoma. In DNA form, the CDR3 reads TGTGCCAGCTCACCGGGCAGACCACATGGCTACACCTTC. Its protein is CASSPGRPHGYTF.